What follows are 20 T cell receptor beta chains derived from one specimen sequenced in a study of blood T cell repertoires in COVID-19. TCRdb's table, derived via immunoSEQ multiplex PCR, lists solely in-frame clones and lacks some. The sample has tens of thousands of clones, approximately 86% seen once; the top ten hold roughly 3%. Sequencing was done on a sample of peripheral blood. These receptors originate from a man aged 50-60 years with active COVID-19.

This chain joins TRBV7-8 and TRBJ1-2; tentative D call: TRBD1 (6 bases). This CDR3 has 13 amino acids. V was clipped by 10 bases and J by 4 bases, with 16 bases between them. Germline V CDR1 and CDR2: SGHVS, FQNEAQ. CDR3 sequence (DNA): TGTGCCATCCAGGGGTTTGAGGGCTATGGCTACACCTTC. Its protein product is CAIQGFEGYGYTF. The whole variable domain, remainder taken from reference TRBV7-8 and TRBJ1-2, is GAGVSQSPRYKVAKRGQDVALRCDPISGHVSLFWYQQALGQGPEFLTYFQNEAQLDKSGLPSDRFFAERPEGSVSTLKIQRTQQEDSAVYLCAIQGFEGYGYTFGSGTRLTVV.

This rearrangement joins TRBV3-1 (or the pseudogene TRBV3-2) to TRBJ2-1; D gene unclear. The V and J ends lost 2 bases and 10 bases respectively, with 15 bases between them. Per the germline V gene, CDR1 is LGHDT and CDR2 is YNNKEL (reference sequence). The CDR3 contains 14 residues. The CDR3 region is CASSQSIVSGEQFF. CDR3 nucleotides: TGTGCCAGCAGCCAATCAATAGTTTCCGGGGAGCAGTTCTTC.

The chain uses TRBV30 and TRBJ1-2; D is perhaps TRBD1 (6 bases). The CDR3 spans 15 residues. V lost 4 bases and J lost 4, with 19 bases in between. Germline-derived CDR1 and CDR2 are GTSNPN and SVGIG (reference sequence). The DNA for the CDR3 is TGTGCCTGGAACTTTTATGGGGGCGGGAGCTATGGCTACACCTTC. Encoded protein: CAWNFYGGGSYGYTF.

This clone has a handful of counts. The gene calls are TRBV11-3 and TRBJ2-7; D remains unclear. Trimming took off 1 base at V and 3 bases at J, with 10 bases between the two ends. Germline lookup yields CDR1 SGHNT and CDR2 YENEEA. This CDR3 has 14 amino acids. CDR3 sequence: CASSLVGGSYEQYV. DNA of the CDR3: TGTGCCAGCAGCTTAGTTGGCGGCAGCTACGAGCAGTACGTC.

The CDR3 DNA sequence: TGTGCCAGCAGAGACGCGACTTTAGACTACGAGCAGTACGTC. Translation: CASRDATLDYEQYV. The V gene is TRBV6-5, the J gene TRBJ2-7; D is unresolved. In germline, CDR1 is MNHEY, CDR2 SVGAGI. The CDR3 spans 14 residues. Trimming left V 6 bases short and J 3 bases short, with 15 bases between.

The chain has TRBV5-1 and TRBJ2-2; possible D gene TRBD2, 5 bases. Germline lookup yields CDR1 SGHRS and CDR2 YFSETQ. The CDR3 covers 14 residues. V gave up 0 bases and J gave up 7 bases, with 10 bases separating them. CDR3 in amino acids: CASSLDRGDGELFF. In DNA form, the CDR3 reads TGCGCCAGCAGCTTGGATCGGGGAGACGGGGAGCTGTTTTTT. Drawing the rest from reference TRBV5-1 and TRBJ2-2, the complete variable domain is KAGVTQTPRYLIKTRGQQVTLSCSPISGHRSVSWYQQTPGQGLQFLFEYFSETQRNKGNFPGRFSGRQFSNSRSEMNVSTLELGDSALYLCASSLDRGDGELFFGEGSRLTVL.

The V gene is TRBV10-3, the J gene TRBJ2-3, with 12 bases lining up with TRBD2. The CDR3 totals 17 residues. Germline CDR1 ENHRY, CDR2 SYGVKD. V dropped 4 bases and J dropped 2; count of bases not matched to a gene: 7. CDR3 sequence: CAISAGTSGSSTDTQYF. The CDR3 DNA is TGTGCCATCAGTGCCGGGACTAGCGGGTCCTCCACAGATACGCAGTATTTT.

The sample holds one count of this clone. The chain joins TRBV19 to TRBJ1-2; D is perhaps TRBD1 (6 bases). Germline assignment: CDR1 LNHDA and CDR2 SQIVND (reference sequence). Trimming stripped 7 bases from V and 4 bases from J, with 19 bases between. This CDR3 region has 15 residues. For the CDR3, the DNA is TGTGCCAGTAAAGTAGGCAGGGACACTATCTATGGCTACACCTTC. It encodes CASKVGRDTIYGYTF.

The rearrangement uses TRBV3-1 (or the pseudogene TRBV3-2) and TRBJ1-3; TRBD1 matches 11 bases. The germline V gene encodes CDR1 LGHDT and CDR2 YNNKEL (reference sequence). The junction had 11 bases not matched to a gene; V was cut back by 2 bases and J by 8 bases. The CDR3 loop spans 17 amino acids. The CDR3 DNA is TGTGCCAGCAGCCAATTGGTAGGACAGGGGGCTAGTGACACCATATATTTT. Amino acid sequence: CASSQLVGQGASDTIYF.

This rearrangement joins TRBV5-5 to TRBJ1-5, with D possibly matching TRBD1 (5 bases). V was trimmed by 0 bases and J by 6 bases, leaving 13 bases between them. This CDR3 region has 15 residues. CDR1 and CDR2 from the germline V gene are SGHKS and YYEKEE (reference sequence). CDR3 amino acids: CASSLEPGRFQPQHF. The CDR3 bases are TGTGCCAGCAGCTTGGAGCCAGGGCGGTTTCAGCCCCAGCATTTT. The whole variable domain, remainder taken from reference TRBV5-5 and TRBJ1-5, is DAGVTQSPTHLIKTRGQQVTLRCSPISGHKSVSWYQQVLGQGPQFIFQYYEKEERGRGNFPDRFSARQFPNYSSELNVNALLLGDSALYLCASSLEPGRFQPQHFGDGTRLSIL.

The genes are TRBV3-1 (or the pseudogene TRBV3-2) and TRBJ2-2; D is unresolved. Trimming removed 2 bases from V and 1 base from J, with 8 bases in between. Germline lookup yields CDR1 LGHDT and CDR2 YNNKEL (reference sequence). CDR3 size: 15 residues. This CDR3 is CASSQLLVNTGELFF. In DNA, the CDR3 is TGTGCCAGCAGCCAATTACTGGTGAACACCGGGGAGCTGTTTTTT.

The V gene is TRBV28, the J gene TRBJ1-1; D remains unclear. The CDR3 runs 13 residues. Trimming left V 0 bases short and J 1 base short, with 3 bases between. Germline assignment: CDR1 MDHEN and CDR2 SYDVKM. For the CDR3, the DNA is TGTGCCAGCAGTTTATGGAGGAACACTGAAGCTTTCTTT. Its translation: CASSLWRNTEAFF.

The chain has TRBV30 and TRBJ2-1; no clear D. The CDR3 has 19 amino acids. Per the germline V gene, CDR1 is GTSNPN and CDR2 is SVGIG (reference sequence). V was clipped by 1 base and J by 1 base, with 23 bases between them. In DNA, the CDR3 is TGTGCCTGGAGTGGTGGGTTGGGTTTGGGCCGCCTATCCTACAATGAGCAGTTCTTC. Translating gives CAWSGGLGLGRLSYNEQFF. The variable domain in full, completed from reference TRBV30 and TRBJ2-1, reads SQTIHQWPATLVQPVGSPLSLECTVEGTSNPNLYWYRQAAGRGLQLLFYSVGIGQISSEVPQNLSASRPQDRQFILSSKKLLLSDSGFYLCAWSGGLGLGRLSYNEQFFGPGTRLTVL.

The chain carries TRBV19 and TRBJ2-1; 8 nucleotides line up with TRBD2. This CDR3 has 19 residues. Looked up from germline, CDR1 is LNHDA and CDR2 is SQIVND (reference sequence). Unmatched junction bases numbered 13, after V lost 3 bases and J lost 0 bases. CDR3 loop: CASSIDGRAYRPSYNEQFF. CDR3 nucleotides: TGTGCCAGTAGTATTGACGGGAGGGCCTACCGCCCCTCCTACAATGAGCAGTTCTTC.

The chain links TRBV7-9 to TRBJ1-1; D is possibly TRBD1 (5 bases). Germline values: CDR1 SEHNR, CDR2 FQNEAQ (reference sequence). CDR3 length: 13 amino acids. The V end was cut by 6 bases, the J end by 4 bases, with 12 bases between. For the CDR3, the DNA is TGTGCCAGCAGTCTCAGCGGGGGCACTGAAGCTTTCTTT. Translating it yields CASSLSGGTEAFF.

The chain carries TRBV12-5 and TRBJ2-1, with D possibly TRBD2 on 7 matching bases. V lost 2 bases and J lost 9, with 17 bases in between. CDR3 length: 15 amino acids. Germline-derived CDR1 and CDR2 are LGHNT and FRNRAP. DNA of the CDR3: TGTGCTAGTGGTTTGCCCCAAATAGGGGGGGCTGAGCAGTTCTTC. Its protein product is CASGLPQIGGAEQFF.

The chain employs TRBV9 and TRBJ2-3; TRBD2 matches at 9 bases. The CDR3 is 15 amino acids. Trimming at V came to 5 bases and at J to 1 base, leaving 5 bases not matched to a gene. Per germline, CDR1 SGDLS and CDR2 YYNGEE. This CDR3 reads CASREAGGRTDTQYF. For the CDR3, the DNA is TGTGCCAGCAGGGAAGCGGGAGGACGCACAGATACGCAGTATTTT.

CDR3 sequence (DNA): TGTGCCAGCAGTTTAGGTTCTGGGGGCGAGATGGAGACCCAGTACTTC. Translating gives CASSLGSGGEMETQYF. This chain uses TRBV28 with TRBJ2-5, with a weak D call TRBD1 (6 bases). This CDR3 has 16 amino acids. Germline V lookup: CDR1 MDHEN, CDR2 SYDVKM. V shed 2 bases and J shed 5 bases, with 18 bases lying between them.

This chain connects TRBV6-5 to TRBJ1-6; D ambiguous. The V and J ends lost 6 bases and 9 bases respectively, with 15 bases between them. This CDR3 contains 14 residues. Germline CDR1 and CDR2: MNHEY and SVGAGI. CDR3 nucleotides: TGTGCCAGCAGGACGGACTTTCGGACTTCACCCCTCCACTTT. Translation: CASRTDFRTSPLHF.

This rearrangement joins TRBV27 to TRBJ1-2; a weak D match, TRBD1 (5 bases). The CDR3 covers 14 residues. The germline gives CDR1 MNHEY, CDR2 SMNVEV (reference sequence). V gave up 5 bases and J gave up 7 bases, with 17 bases separating them. The CDR3 spells CASSMAPLGPGYTF. The CDR3 DNA follows: TGTGCCAGCAGTATGGCCCCGTTGGGGCCTGGCTACACCTTC.